This T cell receptor beta chain originates from a study of T-cell reconstitution after alpha-beta-depleted transplantation in children. Study findings and constraints: One year after transplant, T-cell counts and diversity came mostly from newly produced T cells.

This clonotype has a count of ten or more. No antigen is known for it. Unique molecular identifiers were used in preparing the TCRbeta library. MiXCR was run by TCRdb on the PCR reads, yielding one entry per CDR3 protein. The profile covers about 260,000 distinct CDR3 sequences, with around 10% appearing a single time and around 22% taken by the ten largest. V shed 4 bases, J shed 6 bases, and the junction held 22 bases outside the gene matches. Per the germline V gene, CDR1 is SGHRS and CDR2 is YFSETQ. The CDR3 spans 21 residues. The genes are TRBV5-1 and TRBJ2-2; 12 bases map to TRBD2. The TCR was taken from a male patient between 2 and 15 years old who had a stem cell transplant for chronic granulomatous disease, so the T cells may come from the graft donor. Sequencing was performed on peripheral blood, taken 180 days after TCRalphabeta/CD19-depleted stem cell transplant. DNA of the CDR3: TGCGCCAGCAGCCGCGGGAGTCTTTTGACTAGCGGGAGAGATCCCGCCGGGGAGCTGTTTTTT. Its translation is CASSRGSLLTSGRDPAGELFF.